This T cell receptor (beta chain) was captured by sequencing in a study of T cell repertoires in cytomegalovirus infection. In the study overall: Matching HLA type, along with CMV infection, was indicated by public TCR beta signatures.

TCRdb reprocessed the reads via MiXCR and lists one record per CDR3 protein. The repertoire includes some 320,000 distinct CDR3 sequences, 8% to 9.5% of them detected once, and around 4.5% sits in the top ten. Only a few counts were recorded for this clonotype. The CDR3 length is 15 residues. Germline CDR1 LGHNA, CDR2 YSLEER. The J segment lost 4 bases and the V segment lost 3 bases, leaving 6 bases of the junction unmatched. Sample: PBMCs. The V call is TRBV4-3, the J call TRBJ2-5; 9 bases align to TRBD1. The TCR was taken from a human donor in good health (CMV status not recorded). Some clones in this sample may be carry-over from other donors' samples. CDR3 nucleotide sequence: TGCGCCAGCAGCCACTGGACAGGGGCAGGAGAGACCCAGTACTTC. Its protein is CASSHWTGAGETQYF.